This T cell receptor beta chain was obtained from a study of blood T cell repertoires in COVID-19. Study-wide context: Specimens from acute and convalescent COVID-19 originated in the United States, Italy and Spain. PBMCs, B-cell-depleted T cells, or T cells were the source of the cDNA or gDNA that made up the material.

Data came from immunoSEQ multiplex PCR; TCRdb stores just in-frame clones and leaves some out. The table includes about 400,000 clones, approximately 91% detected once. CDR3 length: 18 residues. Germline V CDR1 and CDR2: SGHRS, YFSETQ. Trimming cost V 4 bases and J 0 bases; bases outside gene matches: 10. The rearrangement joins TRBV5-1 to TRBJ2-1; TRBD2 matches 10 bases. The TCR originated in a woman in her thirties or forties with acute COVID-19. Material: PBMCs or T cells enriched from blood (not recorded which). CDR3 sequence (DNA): TGCGCCAGCAGCGCGGGACTAGCGCTATTAAGCTCCTACAATGAGCAGTTCTTC. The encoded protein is CASSAGLALLSSYNEQFF.